Following are 11 T cell receptor beta chains from one sample sequenced in a study of shared clonotypes between healthy human individuals. Clones were read by immunoSEQ multiplex PCR, and TCRdb kept only the in-frame ones, dropping some. The sample has about 530,000 clones, around 79% seen once; the top ten hold 9.5% to 15%. The sample comprised PBMCs. The origin of the receptors is a woman in her thirties or forties in good health. Some clones in this sample may be carry-over from other donors' samples.

The genes are TRBV15 and TRBJ2-1, with TRBD2 matching over 12 bases. The V gene end was trimmed by 8 bases and the J gene end by 4 bases; junction bases not matched to a gene: 3. The length of the CDR3 is 14 residues. Looked up from germline, CDR1 is LNHNV and CDR2 is YYDKDF (reference sequence). In DNA, the CDR3 is TGTGCCACCGGGACTAGCGGGTGGTACAATGAGCAGTTCTTC. Residues: CATGTSGWYNEQFF.

This chain joins TRBV30 and TRBJ1-4; D is undetermined. This CDR3 comprises 13 residues. Germline CDR1 GTSNPN, CDR2 SVGIG (reference sequence). The V end was cut by 7 bases, the J end by 0 bases, with 9 bases between. CDR3 sequence: CALRRATNEKLFF. CDR3 nucleotide sequence: TGTGCCTTACGACGGGCAACTAATGAAAAACTGTTTTTT.

The V call is TRBV7-9, the J call TRBJ2-3, with D uncertain. This CDR3 has 17 residues. Trimming took off 5 bases at V and 4 bases at J, with 22 bases between the two ends. From germline, CDR1 is SEHNR and CDR2 FQNEAQ (reference sequence). CDR3 amino acids: CASSPLRLPSSADTQYF. CDR3 DNA sequence: TGTGCCAGCAGCCCGCTGAGGCTACCCTCCTCGGCAGATACGCAGTATTTT.

The J gene is TRBJ2-5, the V gene TRBV29-1, with D possibly being TRBD1 or TRBD2 (7 bases each). Germline CDR1 SQVTM, CDR2 ANQGSEA. This CDR3 is 16 amino acids long. Between the trimmed V and J ends, which lost 5 bases and 5 bases, there was a span of 24 bases. CDR3 in DNA: TGCAGCGTTACAATCGGGACAGCGGGGTCCGGGGAGACCCAGTACTTC. This translates into CSVTIGTAGSGETQYF.

V gene TRBV9 combines with J gene TRBJ2-2; unclear D gene. The CDR3 loop spans 13 amino acids. CDR1 is SGDLS, CDR2 YYNGEE, per germline. The ends were cut back, 0 bases at V and 4 bases at J, with 4 bases in the middle. The DNA of the CDR3 is TGTGCCAGCAGCGTAGCATTCACCGGGGAGCTGTTTTTT. Protein: CASSVAFTGELFF.

The chain has TRBV5-1 and TRBJ2-1, with D perhaps matching TRBD1 (6 bases). The CDR3 contains 14 residues. Per germline, CDR1 SGHRS and CDR2 YFSETQ. V lost 6 bases and J 4 bases, leaving 14 bases between the germline ends. Here the CDR3 DNA reads TGCGCCAGCAAAGGGGGAGTGGAGTACAATGAGCAGTTCTTC. It yields the protein CASKGGVEYNEQFF. Drawing the rest from reference TRBV5-1 and TRBJ2-1, the complete variable domain is KAGVTQTPRYLIKTRGQQVTLSCSPISGHRSVSWYQQTPGQGLQFLFEYFSETQRNKGNFPGRFSGRQFSNSRSEMNVSTLELGDSALYLCASKGGVEYNEQFFGPGTRLTVL.

The chain combines TRBV7-9 with TRBJ1-2; 7 nucleotides match TRBD1. Germline CDR1 reads SEHNR; CDR2 reads FQNEAQ (reference sequence). The CDR3 runs to 15 residues. Trimming took 5 bases from V and 0 from J; bases not matched to a gene: 6. The DNA of the CDR3 is TGTGCCAGCAGCCTCCACAGGGGTCCTAACTATGGCTACACCTTC. Protein: CASSLHRGPNYGYTF.

V usage is TRBV14 and J usage is TRBJ2-6; 12 positions agree with TRBD2. This CDR3 has 18 residues. Germline CDR1 is SGHDN and CDR2 is FVKESK. The trim removed 4 bases at V and 0 bases at J, leaving 4 bases unmatched. CDR3 nucleotide sequence: TGTGCCAGCAGCCGAGGACTAGCGGGGAACTCTGGGGCCAACGTCCTGACTTTC. This translates into CASSRGLAGNSGANVLTF. Looking up the rest from reference TRBV14 and TRBJ2-6 gives the full variable domain: EAGVTQFPSHSVIEKGQTVTLRCDPISGHDNLYWYRRVMGKEIKFLLHFVKESKQDESGMPNNRFLAERTGGTYSTLKVQPAELEDSGVYFCASSRGLAGNSGANVLTFGAGSRLTVL.

The genes are TRBV7-2 and TRBJ1-5; D is unresolved. In germline, CDR1 is SGHTA, CDR2 FQGNSA. V lost 5 bases, J lost 4 bases, and 6 bases lay in between. The CDR3 runs 12 residues. The CDR3 sequence: CASSQDNQPQHF. The DNA of the CDR3 is TGTGCCAGCAGCCAAGATAATCAGCCCCAGCATTTT.

Details on this clone: This same CDR3 is encoded by further DNA sequences in the sample. The rearrangement links TRBV5-1 to TRBJ2-7, with D possibly being TRBD1 (7 bases). Germline loops: CDR1 SGHRS, CDR2 YFSETQ. The germline V and J ends were trimmed by 4 bases and 3 bases, with 14 bases remaining between them. This CDR3 contains 14 residues. Here the CDR3 reads CASSLVQGGYEQYF. CDR3 coding DNA: TGCGCCAGCAGCCTTGTTCAGGGGGGCTACGAGCAGTACTTC. The whole variable domain, remainder taken from reference TRBV5-1 and TRBJ2-7, is KAGVTQTPRYLIKTRGQQVTLSCSPISGHRSVSWYQQTPGQGLQFLFEYFSETQRNKGNFPGRFSGRQFSNSRSEMNVSTLELGDSALYLCASSLVQGGYEQYFGPGTRLTVT.

The chain has TRBV27 and TRBJ1-3, with D possibly matching TRBD1 (6 bases). The CDR3 length is 14 residues. Germline loops: CDR1 MNHEY, CDR2 SMNVEV (reference sequence). Trimming pared 5 bases from V and 0 bases from J, leaving 8 bases between. The DNA for the CDR3 is TGTGCCAGCAGTATGGACAGCTCTGGAAACACCATATATTTT. As protein: CASSMDSSGNTIYF.